The next 5 T cell receptor beta chains were all read from a single sample in a study of blood T cell repertoires in COVID-19. This table comes from immunoSEQ multiplex PCR, and its TCRdb copy is limited to in-frame clones, with some not included. The repertoire includes 300,000 or so clones, approximately 90% of them detected once, and roughly 3.7% sits in the top ten. Sequenced input: peripheral blood. The receptors here all came from a middle-aged woman with acute or convalescent COVID-19.

In this sample, this clone turned up once. The chain is built from TRBV5-1 and TRBJ1-1, with D perhaps matching TRBD1 (5 bases). The CDR3 runs 14 residues. From germline, CDR1 is SGHRS and CDR2 YFSETQ. Trimming removed 4 bases from V and 7 bases from J, with 17 bases in between. The CDR3 loop is CASSKLGGDGEAFF. In DNA, the CDR3 is TGCGCCAGCAGCAAATTAGGAGGGGACGGTGAAGCTTTCTTT.

V is TRBV7-6 and J is TRBJ2-1, with D possibly being TRBD1 (5 bases). V lost 2 bases, J lost 0 bases, and 11 bases lay in between. Germline V gene sequence: CDR1 SGHVS, CDR2 FNYEAQ. The CDR3 is made up of 16 amino acids. Here the CDR3 DNA reads TGTGCCAGCAGCTTAAGGCAGGGTAGCTCCTACAATGAGCAGTTCTTC. Encoded protein: CASSLRQGSSYNEQFF.

The chain has TRBV6-2 or TRBV6-3 and TRBJ1-1; D call uncertain. The length of the CDR3 is 18 residues. Trimming removed 2 bases at V and 4 bases at J, with 23 bases between. From germline, CDR1 is MNHEY and CDR2 SVGEGT. The CDR3 sequence: CASSYEVRSEGQSTEAFF. The CDR3 DNA reads TGTGCCAGCAGTTACGAGGTGAGATCCGAGGGTCAAAGCACTGAAGCTTTCTTT.

V gene TRBV7-2 combines with J gene TRBJ1-4; unclear D gene. The CDR3 runs to 13 residues. CDR1 SGHTA and CDR2 FQGNSA come from the germline V gene. The V end was cut by 1 base, the J end by 8 bases, with 8 bases between. In DNA, the CDR3 is TGTGCCAGCAGCTTAGGGTTCCGGGAAAAACTGTTTTTT. This translates into CASSLGFREKLFF.

The chain carries TRBV5-1 and TRBJ1-2, with a weak D call TRBD1 (5 bases). The V gene's germline CDR1 is SGHRS and CDR2 YFSETQ. Trimming removed 0 bases from V and 7 bases from J, with 13 bases in between. The CDR3 extends over 14 amino acids. This CDR3 reads CASSLGRGSRGYTF. DNA of the CDR3: TGCGCCAGCAGCTTGGGTCGGGGGTCTCGTGGCTACACCTTC.